Below are 22 T cell receptor beta chains sequenced from a single sample in a study of blood T cell repertoires in COVID-19. TCRdb keeps only in-frame clones here, not all; method: immunoSEQ multiplex PCR. The sample consists of about 94,000 clones, roughly 70% of them appearing once. Sample: peripheral blood. These TCRs come from a man aged 70-80 years with COVID-19, enrolled during active disease.

The table lists this clone with a few counts. The chain couples TRBV28 to TRBJ1-1, with TRBD1 as a possible D gene (5 bases). This CDR3 spans 15 amino acids. With 4 bases removed from V and 1 base from J, the gap between germline ends came to 13 bases. The germline V gene encodes CDR1 MDHEN and CDR2 SYDVKM. In DNA, the CDR3 is TGTGCCAGCAGTTGGGACGGGGGTCAGAACACTGAAGCTTTCTTT. This gives the protein CASSWDGGQNTEAFF.

This clone has just one count. The chain couples TRBV6-5 to TRBJ2-7; TRBD2 is a possible D gene (6 bases). The germline V gene has CDR1 MNHEY and CDR2 SVGAGI. The germline V and J ends were trimmed by 0 bases and 1 base, with 13 bases remaining between them. The CDR3 length is 16 residues. CDR3 sequence reads: CASSYSSSGLSYEQYF. The CDR3, as DNA: TGTGCCAGCAGTTACTCGAGTAGCGGACTTTCCTACGAGCAGTACTTC.

This chain joins TRBV10-3 and TRBJ1-2; D not resolved. The V end lost 0 bases, the J end lost 7 bases, and 12 bases lay between the germline ends. Germline-derived CDR1 and CDR2 are ENHRY and SYGVKD. The CDR3 has 14 amino acids. CDR3 sequence (DNA): TGTGCCATCAGTGAGTCCGAAAGCTCGGGTGGCTACACCTTC. Translated, it gives CAISESESSGGYTF.

This sequence joins TRBV12-5 and TRBJ2-1, with 9 bases that match TRBD2. This CDR3 region has 17 residues. Germline-derived CDR1 and CDR2 are LGHNT and FRNRAP. J gave up 8 bases and V 5 bases, and 16 bases lay outside the gene matches. CDR3 in amino acids: CASGPPNSGRGGDEQFF. The CDR3 coding sequence is TGTGCTAGTGGTCCGCCCAATAGCGGGAGAGGGGGCGATGAGCAGTTCTTC.

This sequence joins TRBV30 and TRBJ1-3; 7 bases align to TRBD1. CDR3 length: 14 residues. Germline V CDR1 and CDR2: GTSNPN, SVGIG (reference sequence). The V gene end was trimmed by 3 bases and the J gene end by 2 bases; junction bases not matched to a gene: 4. The CDR3 DNA follows: TGTGCCTGGAGGACAGGGCTGGCTGGAAACACCATATATTTT. Translated: CAWRTGLAGNTIYF.

The count of this clone is one. The chain employs TRBV2 and TRBJ1-6; D possibly corresponds to TRBD1 (6 bases). Germline values: CDR1 SNHLY, CDR2 FYNNEI. This CDR3 is 14 amino acids long. Trimming took off 3 bases at V and 6 bases at J, with 9 bases between the two ends. The CDR3: CASSDRGLNSPLHF. DNA for the CDR3: TGTGCCAGCAGTGACAGGGGCCTTAATTCACCCCTCCACTTT.

V is TRBV3-1 (or the pseudogene TRBV3-2) and J is TRBJ2-7, with D perhaps matching TRBD2 (6 bases). This CDR3 is 13 amino acids long. Germline CDR1 and CDR2: LGHDT and YNNKEL (reference sequence). V was shortened by 3 bases and J by 6 bases, with 12 bases between the two germline ends. Written as DNA, the CDR3 is TGTGCCAGCAGCCAGTCGGGCGGGATCGAGCAGTACTTC. Its protein is CASSQSGGIEQYF.

As for this clone: Other DNA sequences of this sample code for an identical CDR3. The chain couples TRBV6-1 to TRBJ1-5; D might be TRBD1 (5 bases). In germline, CDR1 is MNHNS, CDR2 SASEGT. Deletions cut 0 bases from V and 6 bases from J, with 6 bases between. CDR3 length: 13 residues. CDR3 nucleotides: TGTGCCAGCAGTGAAGCCGGGGGTCAGCCCCAGCATTTT. Residues: CASSEAGGQPQHF.

The gene calls are TRBV30 and TRBJ2-7; 14 bases align to TRBD2. This CDR3 is 17 amino acids long. The trim removed 3 bases at V and 1 base at J, leaving 8 bases unmatched. Per germline, CDR1 GTSNPN and CDR2 SVGIG (reference sequence). The CDR3 loop is CAWSGGTSGRGSYEQYF. CDR3 coding DNA: TGTGCCTGGAGCGGCGGGACTAGCGGGAGAGGATCCTACGAGCAGTACTTC.

The V and J genes are TRBV5-6 and TRBJ1-2; 9 positions agree with TRBD1. V was clipped by 4 bases and J by 5 bases; unmatched bases: 9. The V gene's germline CDR1 is SGHDT and CDR2 YYEEEE. This CDR3 has 15 amino acids. The CDR3 sequence is CASSRTGGLGYGYTF. As DNA, the CDR3 is TGTGCCAGCAGCCGAACAGGGGGCTTAGGATATGGCTACACCTTC.

The chain couples TRBV11-2 to TRBJ2-5; possibly TRBD2 for D (5 bases). This CDR3 is built from 13 residues. Per germline, CDR1 SGHAT and CDR2 FQNNGV. V was trimmed by 3 bases and J by 5 bases, leaving 10 bases between them. This chain's CDR3 is CASSLRAGETQYF. DNA of the CDR3: TGTGCCAGCAGCTTGAGGGCCGGGGAGACCCAGTACTTC.

The chain is built from TRBV27 and TRBJ1-1, with D perhaps TRBD1 (6 bases). The CDR3 has 12 amino acids. The germline V and J ends were trimmed by 3 bases and 8 bases, with 10 bases remaining between them. Per the germline V gene, CDR1 is MNHEY and CDR2 is SMNVEV (reference sequence). The CDR3 DNA sequence: TGTGCCAGCAGTTTTTTGGGGACAGAAGCTTTCTTT. Translated, it gives CASSFLGTEAFF.

The chain uses TRBV6-5 and TRBJ1-2; D gene uncertain. CDR1 and CDR2 from the germline V gene are MNHEY and SVGAGI. Trimming removed 7 bases from V and 5 bases from J, with 20 bases in between. The CDR3 covers 15 residues. This chain's CDR3 is CASTQLWETTYGYTF. The DNA for the CDR3 is TGTGCCAGCACTCAATTATGGGAGACGACGTATGGCTACACCTTC.

V and J are TRBV19 and TRBJ2-1, with D maybe TRBD1 (5 bases). Per germline, CDR1 LNHDA and CDR2 SQIVND (reference sequence). The length of the CDR3 is 17 residues. Trimming cost V 3 bases and J 1 base, with 16 bases left between them. The CDR3 DNA reads TGTGCCAGTAGTATTGGGGTTACCCAGGGTTCCTACAATGAGCAGTTCTTC. It translates to CASSIGVTQGSYNEQFF.

This clone was detected a few times. This chain uses TRBV5-1 with TRBJ2-5; possible D gene TRBD2, 6 bases. The CDR3 totals 14 residues. Trimming cost V 2 bases and J 3 bases, with 11 bases left between them. CDR1 SGHRS and CDR2 YFSETQ come from the germline V gene. The CDR3 DNA follows: TGCGCCAGCAGCTTCGGGACTGGAGAAGAGACCCAGTACTTC. It specifies CASSFGTGEETQYF. Using reference TRBV5-1 and TRBJ2-5 for the parts outside the CDR3, the full variable domain is KAGVTQTPRYLIKTRGQQVTLSCSPISGHRSVSWYQQTPGQGLQFLFEYFSETQRNKGNFPGRFSGRQFSNSRSEMNVSTLELGDSALYLCASSFGTGEETQYFGPGTRLLVL.

CDR3 sequence reads: CASSRAGELFF. The CDR3 region has the DNA TGTGCCAGCAGCAGGGCCGGGGAGCTGTTTTTT. The chain couples TRBV2 to TRBJ2-2; possibly TRBD1 for D (5 bases). CDR3 length: 11 amino acids. Germline CDR1 SNHLY, CDR2 FYNNEI. Trimming removed 6 bases from V and 6 bases from J, with 5 bases in between.

The genes are TRBV5-1 and TRBJ2-6, with 8 positions matching TRBD1. Germline V gene data show CDR1 as SGHRS and CDR2 as YFSETQ. This CDR3 has 16 amino acids. J gave up 10 bases and V 3 bases, and 12 bases lay outside the gene matches. The CDR3 region is CASSSQQGAGLNVLTF. CDR3 nucleotides: TGCGCCAGCAGCTCCCAGCAGGGGGCGGGCCTTAACGTCCTGACTTTC.

The chain carries TRBV3-1 (or the pseudogene TRBV3-2) and TRBJ2-7; weak D call: TRBD1 (6 bases). The CDR3 extends over 15 amino acids. Trimming pared 1 base from V and 2 bases from J, leaving 12 bases between. Germline V gene sequence: CDR1 LGHDT, CDR2 YNNKEL (reference sequence). The CDR3 DNA follows: TGTGCCAGCAGCCAAGGGCCCAGGGGTACCTACGAGCAGTACTTC. It specifies CASSQGPRGTYEQYF.

The gene calls are TRBV19 and TRBJ2-2; 11 bases agree with TRBD2. In germline, CDR1 is LNHDA, CDR2 SQIVND (reference sequence). The CDR3 consists of 19 residues. Trimming cost V 5 bases and J 7 bases; bases outside gene matches: 18. The CDR3 DNA reads as TGTGCCAGTAGTCCCTTCACCTCCTGGGGACTAGCGGAAAACGGGGAGCTGTTTTTT. It codes for CASSPFTSWGLAENGELFF. Filled out from reference TRBV19 and TRBJ2-2, the complete variable domain reads DGGITQSPKYLFRKEGQNVTLSCEQNLNHDAMYWYRQDPGQGLRLIYYSQIVNDFQKGDIAEGYSVSREKKESFPLTVTSAQKNPTAFYLCASSPFTSWGLAENGELFFGEGSRLTVL.

The chain combines TRBV4-2 with TRBJ2-3, with 11 bases fitting TRBD2. The CDR3 totals 16 residues. V lost 4 bases, J lost 4 bases, and 7 bases stayed unmatched. Per germline, CDR1 LGHNA and CDR2 YNFKEQ. The CDR3 reads CASSRFTSGSADTQYF. The CDR3 DNA reads TGTGCCAGCAGCCGCTTTACTAGCGGGAGTGCAGATACGCAGTATTTT.

The CDR3 DNA reads TGTGCCAGCTCGAGAAATGCGGGAGTGTTCGACGAGCAGTACTTC. It translates to CASSRNAGVFDEQYF. The rearrangement links TRBV18 to TRBJ2-7; TRBD2 matches at 7 bases. CDR1 and CDR2 (germline): KGHSH, LQKENI. J was trimmed by 5 bases and V by 6 bases; bases with no gene match: 13. This CDR3 spans 15 amino acids. The variable domain in full, completed from reference TRBV18 and TRBJ2-7, reads NAGVMQNPRHLVRRRGQEARLRCSPMKGHSHVYWYRQLPEEGLKFMVYLQKENIIDESGMPKERFSAEFPKEGPSILRIQQVVRGDSAAYFCASSRNAGVFDEQYFGPGTRLTVT.

This rearrangement joins TRBV28 to TRBJ1-5, with D unresolved. The CDR3 consists of 12 residues. Trimming pared 3 bases from V and 6 bases from J, leaving 6 bases between. Per germline, CDR1 MDHEN and CDR2 SYDVKM. The CDR3 region has the DNA TGTGCCAGCAGTTTGATGAGTCAGCCCCAGCATTTT. It is translated as CASSLMSQPQHF.